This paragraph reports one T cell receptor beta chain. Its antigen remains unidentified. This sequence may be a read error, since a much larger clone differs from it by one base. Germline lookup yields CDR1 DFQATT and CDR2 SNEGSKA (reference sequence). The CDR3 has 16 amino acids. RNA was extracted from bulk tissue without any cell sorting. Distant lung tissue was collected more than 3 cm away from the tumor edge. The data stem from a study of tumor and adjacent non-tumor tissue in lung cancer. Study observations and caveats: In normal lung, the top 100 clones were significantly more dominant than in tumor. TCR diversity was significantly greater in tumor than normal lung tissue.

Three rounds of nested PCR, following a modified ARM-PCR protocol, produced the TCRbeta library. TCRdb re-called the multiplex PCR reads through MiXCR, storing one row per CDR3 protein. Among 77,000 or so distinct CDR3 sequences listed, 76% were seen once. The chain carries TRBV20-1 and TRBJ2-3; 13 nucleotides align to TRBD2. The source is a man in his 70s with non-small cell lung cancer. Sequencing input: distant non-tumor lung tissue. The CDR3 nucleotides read TGCAGTGCTAGTCGGACTAGCGGGAGTAAAGCAGATACGCATTATTTT. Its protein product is CSASRTSGSKADTHYF.